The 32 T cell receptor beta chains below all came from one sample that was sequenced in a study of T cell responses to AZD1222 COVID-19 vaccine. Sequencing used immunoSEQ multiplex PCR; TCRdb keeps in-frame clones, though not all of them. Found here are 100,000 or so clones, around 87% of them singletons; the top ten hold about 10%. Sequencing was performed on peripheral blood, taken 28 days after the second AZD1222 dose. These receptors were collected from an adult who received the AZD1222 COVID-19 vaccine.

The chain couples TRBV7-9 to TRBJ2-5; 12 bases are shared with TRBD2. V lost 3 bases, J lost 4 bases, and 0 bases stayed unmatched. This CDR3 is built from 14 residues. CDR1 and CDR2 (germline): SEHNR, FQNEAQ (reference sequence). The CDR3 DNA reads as TGTGCCAGCAGCTTGGGACTAGCGGGAGAGACCCAGTACTTC. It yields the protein CASSLGLAGETQYF. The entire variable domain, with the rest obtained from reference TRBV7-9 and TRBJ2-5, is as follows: DTGVSQNPRHKITKRGQNVTFRCDPISEHNRLYWYRQTLGQGPEFLTYFQNEAQLEKSRLLSDRFSAERPKGSFSTLEIQRTEQGDSAMYLCASSLGLAGETQYFGPGTRLLVL.

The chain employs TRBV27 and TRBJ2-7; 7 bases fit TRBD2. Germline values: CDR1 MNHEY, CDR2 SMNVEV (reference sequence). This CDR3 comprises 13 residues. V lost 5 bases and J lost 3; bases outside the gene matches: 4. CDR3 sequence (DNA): TGTGCCAGCAGTATTTCTAGCGGCTACGAGCAGTACTTC. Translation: CASSISSGYEQYF.

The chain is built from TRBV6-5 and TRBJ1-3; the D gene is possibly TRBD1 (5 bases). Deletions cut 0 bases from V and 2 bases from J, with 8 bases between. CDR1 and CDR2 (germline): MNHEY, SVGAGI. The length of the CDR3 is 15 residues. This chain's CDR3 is CASSYSTAPGNTIYF. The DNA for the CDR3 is TGTGCCAGCAGTTACTCGACAGCTCCTGGAAACACCATATATTTT.

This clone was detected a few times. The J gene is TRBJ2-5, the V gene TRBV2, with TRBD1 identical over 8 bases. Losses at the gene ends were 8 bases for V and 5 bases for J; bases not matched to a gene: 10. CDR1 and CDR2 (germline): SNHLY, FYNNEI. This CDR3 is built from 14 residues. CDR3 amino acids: CASARTGITETQYF. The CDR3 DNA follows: TGTGCCAGCGCTAGGACAGGGATAACGGAGACCCAGTACTTC.

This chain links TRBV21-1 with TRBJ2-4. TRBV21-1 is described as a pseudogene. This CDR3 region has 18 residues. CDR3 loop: CASSKRGDLGLAKNIQYF. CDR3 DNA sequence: TGTGCCAGCAGCAAAAGGGGGGACCTTGGCCTAGCCAAAAACATTCAGTACTTC.

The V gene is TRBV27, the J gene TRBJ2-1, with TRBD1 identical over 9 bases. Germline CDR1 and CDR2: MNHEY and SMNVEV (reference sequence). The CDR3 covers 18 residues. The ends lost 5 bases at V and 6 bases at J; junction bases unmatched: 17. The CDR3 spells CASSPPGTGTYLRNEQFF. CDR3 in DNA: TGTGCCAGCAGTCCCCCCGGGACAGGGACGTACCTCCGCAATGAGCAGTTCTTC.

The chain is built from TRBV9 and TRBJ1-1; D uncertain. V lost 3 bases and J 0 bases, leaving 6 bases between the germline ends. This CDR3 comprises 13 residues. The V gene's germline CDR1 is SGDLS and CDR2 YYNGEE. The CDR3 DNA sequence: TGTGCCAGCAGCGCTCAGATGAACACTGAAGCTTTCTTT. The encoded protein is CASSAQMNTEAFF.

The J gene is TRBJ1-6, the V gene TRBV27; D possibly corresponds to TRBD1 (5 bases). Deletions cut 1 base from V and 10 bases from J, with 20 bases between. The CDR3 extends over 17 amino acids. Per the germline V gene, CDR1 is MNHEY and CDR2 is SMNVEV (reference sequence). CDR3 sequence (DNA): TGTGCCAGCAGTTTATTATCTCGGGGCAGGCTCGGATCACCCCTCCACTTT. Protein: CASSLLSRGRLGSPLHF.

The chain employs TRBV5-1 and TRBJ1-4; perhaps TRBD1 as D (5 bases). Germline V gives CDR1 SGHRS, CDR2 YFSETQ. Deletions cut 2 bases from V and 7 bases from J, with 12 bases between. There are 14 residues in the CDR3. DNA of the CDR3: TGCGCCAGCAGCTTCCAGGGAGGGACTGAAAAACTGTTTTTT. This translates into CASSFQGGTEKLFF.

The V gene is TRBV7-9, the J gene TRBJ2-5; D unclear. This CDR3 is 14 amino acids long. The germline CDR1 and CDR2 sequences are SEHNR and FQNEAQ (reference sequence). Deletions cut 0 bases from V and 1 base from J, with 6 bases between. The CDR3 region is CASSLAGLQETQYF. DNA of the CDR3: TGTGCCAGCAGCTTAGCAGGTCTCCAAGAGACCCAGTACTTC.

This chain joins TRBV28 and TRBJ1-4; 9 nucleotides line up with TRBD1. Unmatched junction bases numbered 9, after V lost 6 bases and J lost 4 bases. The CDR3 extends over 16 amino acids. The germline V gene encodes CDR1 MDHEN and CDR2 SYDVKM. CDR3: CASSGGGTGSNEKLFF. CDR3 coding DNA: TGTGCCAGCAGCGGCGGGGGGACAGGGAGTAATGAAAAACTGTTTTTT. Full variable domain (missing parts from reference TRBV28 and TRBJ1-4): DVKVTQSSRYLVKRTGEKVFLECVQDMDHENMFWYRQDPGLGLRLIYFSYDVKMKEKGDIPEGYSVSREKKERFSLILESASTNQTSMYLCASSGGGTGSNEKLFFGSGTQLSVL.

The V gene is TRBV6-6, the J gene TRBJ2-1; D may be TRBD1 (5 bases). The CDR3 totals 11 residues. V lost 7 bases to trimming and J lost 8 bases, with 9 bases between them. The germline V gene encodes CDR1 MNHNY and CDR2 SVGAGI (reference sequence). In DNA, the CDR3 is TGTGCCAGCACCTTGGGGCATGAGCAGTTCTTC. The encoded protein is CASTLGHEQFF.

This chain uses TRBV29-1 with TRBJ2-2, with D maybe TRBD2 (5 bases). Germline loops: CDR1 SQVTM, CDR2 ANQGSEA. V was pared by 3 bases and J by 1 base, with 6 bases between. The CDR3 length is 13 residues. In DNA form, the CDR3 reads TGCAGCGTTGATGAGGGGAACACCGGGGAGCTGTTTTTT. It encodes CSVDEGNTGELFF.

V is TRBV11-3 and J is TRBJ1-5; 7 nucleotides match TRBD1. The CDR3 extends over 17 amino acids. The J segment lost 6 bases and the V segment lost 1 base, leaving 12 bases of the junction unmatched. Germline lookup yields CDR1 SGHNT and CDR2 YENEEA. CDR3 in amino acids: CASSLVFQAAGGQPQHF. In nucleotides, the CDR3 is TGTGCCAGCAGCTTAGTTTTCCAGGCGGCAGGGGGTCAGCCCCAGCATTTT.

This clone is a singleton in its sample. The CDR3, as DNA: TGTGCCAGCAGCGTAGGAAGCGGGGAGGGGAATACGCAGTATTTT. Translation gives CASSVGSGEGNTQYF. The V call is TRBV9, the J call TRBJ2-3, with 7 bases that match TRBD2. From germline, CDR1 is SGDLS and CDR2 YYNGEE. The CDR3 consists of 15 residues. V trimming: 0 bases; J trimming: 7 bases; junction bases outside the gene matches: 8.

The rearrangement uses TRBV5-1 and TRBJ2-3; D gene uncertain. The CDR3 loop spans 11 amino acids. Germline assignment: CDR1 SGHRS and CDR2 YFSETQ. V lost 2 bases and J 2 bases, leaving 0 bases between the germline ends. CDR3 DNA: TGCGCCAGCAGCTTCACAGATACGCAGTATTTT. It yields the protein CASSFTDTQYF.

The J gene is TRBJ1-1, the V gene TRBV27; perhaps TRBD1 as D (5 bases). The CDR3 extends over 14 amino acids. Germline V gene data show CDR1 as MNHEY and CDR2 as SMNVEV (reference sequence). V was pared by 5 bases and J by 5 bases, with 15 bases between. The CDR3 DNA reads TGTGCCAGCAGTGACAGAAAGGTTGGAACTGAAGCTTTCTTT. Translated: CASSDRKVGTEAFF.

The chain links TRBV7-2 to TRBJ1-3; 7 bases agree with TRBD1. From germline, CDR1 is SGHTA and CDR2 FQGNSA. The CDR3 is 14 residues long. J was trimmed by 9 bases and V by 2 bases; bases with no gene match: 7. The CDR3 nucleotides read TGTGCCAGCAGCTTAAGAGGGGGCGGTGGCACCATATATTTT. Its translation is CASSLRGGGGTIYF.

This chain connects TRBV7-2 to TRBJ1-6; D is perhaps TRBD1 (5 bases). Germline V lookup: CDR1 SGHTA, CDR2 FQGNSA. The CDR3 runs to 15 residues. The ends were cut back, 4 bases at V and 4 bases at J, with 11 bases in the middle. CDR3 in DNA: TGTGCCAGCAGCTCGATTCAGGGTTATAATTCACCCCTCCACTTT. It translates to CASSSIQGYNSPLHF.

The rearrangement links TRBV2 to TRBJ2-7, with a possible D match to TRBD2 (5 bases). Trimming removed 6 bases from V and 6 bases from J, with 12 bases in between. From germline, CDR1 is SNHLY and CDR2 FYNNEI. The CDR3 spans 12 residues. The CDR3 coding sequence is TGTGCCAGCAGGAGGGCCCAGGTCGAGCAGTACTTC. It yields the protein CASRRAQVEQYF.

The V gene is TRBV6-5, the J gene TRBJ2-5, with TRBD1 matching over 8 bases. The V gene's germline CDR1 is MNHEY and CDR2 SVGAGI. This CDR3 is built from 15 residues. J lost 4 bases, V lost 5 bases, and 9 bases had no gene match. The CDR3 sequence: CASSTRTGSGETQYF. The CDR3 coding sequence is TGTGCCAGCAGTACCCGGACAGGGTCTGGAGAGACCCAGTACTTC.

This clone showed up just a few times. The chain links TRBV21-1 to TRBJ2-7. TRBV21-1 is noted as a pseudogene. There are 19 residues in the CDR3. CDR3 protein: CASSKAFPLGGLSSYEQYF. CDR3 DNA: TGTGCCAGCAGCAAAGCCTTCCCCTTGGGGGGCCTGAGCTCCTACGAGCAGTACTTC.

CDR3 DNA sequence: TGTGCCAGTACGAGGTTTCCACCTGGGGAGCTGTTTTTT. As protein: CASTRFPPGELFF. V and J are TRBV19 and TRBJ2-2; D is uncertain. Germline CDR1 LNHDA, CDR2 SQIVND (reference sequence). The CDR3 sequence is 13 residues long. Trimming stripped 7 bases from V and 8 bases from J, with 14 bases between.

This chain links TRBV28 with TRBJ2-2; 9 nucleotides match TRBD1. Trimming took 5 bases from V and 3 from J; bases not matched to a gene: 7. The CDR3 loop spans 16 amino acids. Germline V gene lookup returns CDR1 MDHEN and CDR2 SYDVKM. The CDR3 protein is CASSPPGTGYTGELFF. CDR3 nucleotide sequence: TGTGCCAGCAGTCCTCCCGGGACAGGGTACACCGGGGAGCTGTTTTTT.

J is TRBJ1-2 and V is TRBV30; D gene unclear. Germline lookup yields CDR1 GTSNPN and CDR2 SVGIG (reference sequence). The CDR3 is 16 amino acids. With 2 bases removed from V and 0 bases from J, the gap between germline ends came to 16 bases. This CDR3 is CAWSNPGSEANYGYTF. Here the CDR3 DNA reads TGTGCCTGGAGTAACCCGGGCAGCGAGGCTAACTATGGCTACACCTTC.

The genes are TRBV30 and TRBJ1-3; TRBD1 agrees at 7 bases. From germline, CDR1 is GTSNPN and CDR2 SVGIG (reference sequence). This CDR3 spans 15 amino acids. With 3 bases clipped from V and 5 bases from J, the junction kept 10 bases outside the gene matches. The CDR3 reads CAWSRRDSRRNTIYF. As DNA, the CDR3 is TGTGCCTGGAGCCGCCGGGACAGTCGTAGAAACACCATATATTTT.

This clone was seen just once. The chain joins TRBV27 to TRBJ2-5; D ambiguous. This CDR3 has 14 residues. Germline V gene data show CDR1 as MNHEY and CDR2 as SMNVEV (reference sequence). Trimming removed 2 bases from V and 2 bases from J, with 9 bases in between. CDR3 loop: CASSLAKAQETQYF. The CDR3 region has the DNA TGTGCCAGCAGTTTAGCTAAAGCACAAGAGACCCAGTACTTC.

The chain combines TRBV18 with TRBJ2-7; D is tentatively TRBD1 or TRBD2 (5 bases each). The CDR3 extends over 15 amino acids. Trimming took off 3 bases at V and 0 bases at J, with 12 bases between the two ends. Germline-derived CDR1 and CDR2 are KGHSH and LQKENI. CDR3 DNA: TGTGCCAGCTCACCCGACCGGGGCTACTCCTACGAGCAGTACTTC. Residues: CASSPDRGYSYEQYF.

Written as DNA, the CDR3 is TGTGCCAGTAGTATAGAGGGAGGCTTTAATGGCTACACCTTC. It yields the protein CASSIEGGFNGYTF. The rearrangement links TRBV19 to TRBJ1-2; D uncertain. CDR3 length: 14 residues. CDR1 is LNHDA and CDR2 is SQIVND in the germline V gene (reference sequence). Trimming removed 0 bases at V and 6 bases at J, with 11 bases between.

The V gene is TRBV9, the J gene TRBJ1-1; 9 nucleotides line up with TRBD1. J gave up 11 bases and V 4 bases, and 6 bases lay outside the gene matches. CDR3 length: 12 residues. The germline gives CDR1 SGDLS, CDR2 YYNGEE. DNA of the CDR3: TGTGCCAGCAGCCAGGGGACAGGGTATGCTTTCTTT. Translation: CASSQGTGYAFF.

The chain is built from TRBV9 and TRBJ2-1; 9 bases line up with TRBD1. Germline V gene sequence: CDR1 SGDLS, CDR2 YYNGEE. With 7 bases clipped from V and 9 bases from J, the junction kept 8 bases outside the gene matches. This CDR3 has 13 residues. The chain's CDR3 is CASSKQGQGEQFF. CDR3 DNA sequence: TGTGCCAGCTCCAAACAGGGACAGGGTGAGCAGTTCTTC.

The CDR3 spells CASSPRPYEQYF. In nucleotides, the CDR3 is TGTGCCAGCAGCCCACGCCCCTACGAGCAGTACTTC. The rearrangement joins TRBV7-8 to TRBJ2-7; D ambiguous. Trimming shortened V by 5 bases and J by 2 bases, and 7 bases separated the two germline ends. The CDR3 loop spans 12 amino acids. The germline gives CDR1 SGHVS, CDR2 FQNEAQ.